This T cell receptor beta chain originates from a study of T cell responses to AZD1222 COVID-19 vaccine. Study findings and constraints: Clonal diversity was possibly underestimated, and white British individuals and females predominated among donors. Epitopes outside B.1.351 and B.1.1.7 mutated regions reportedly drew nearly half of spike TCRs. With two AZD1222 doses given, Spike-specific TCR breadth and depth both rose. Among those given AZD1222, only six were seropositive at baseline.

Produced via immunoSEQ multiplex PCR; TCRdb's table is partial and in-frame only. The top ten clones hold 3% to 4.5% of a sample with 110,000 to 150,000 clones, around 88% of them seen once. Concerning this clone: Its matching antigen is unknown.

The specimen comprised peripheral blood, sampled on day 0 of AZD1222 vaccination. This clonotype was obtained from an adult in good health.

CDR3 amino acids: CASHTGGSYGYTF. In nucleotides, the CDR3 is TGTGCCAGCCATACCGGGGGGAGCTATGGCTACACCTTC. The chain links TRBV25-1 to TRBJ1-2; D possibly corresponds to TRBD1 (5 bases). The CDR3 is 13 amino acids. Germline CDR1 and CDR2: MGHDK and SYGVNS. Trimming left V 8 bases short and J 4 bases short, with 14 bases between.